These T cell receptor beta chains were read from a single sample in a study of response to subunit inactivated influenza vaccine. TCRdb independently ran MiXCR on the RT-PCR reads; one entry per CDR3 protein. The sample comprises approximately 530,000 distinct CDR3 sequences, 7.2% of which are singletons, and around 12% rests with the top ten. The sequencing here drew on PBMCs from blood, taken about 23 months after vaccination. These receptors were taken from a man between 50 and 75 years old who received an inactivated influenza vaccine. The conserved cysteine and the conserved F or W are not part of the CDR3 here. Rows may omit the clone size; those that give it use once, few, many or a size class.

TRBJ2-3 TRBV29-1 few SVEGVQSTDTQY
TRBJ1-2 TRBV3-1 many ASSQVGLPGANYGYT
TRBJ2-3 TRBV7-8 many ASSLAMGASGAKRTDTQY
TRBJ1-5 TRBV20-1 NA SASPGLSNQPQH
TRBJ1-4 TRBV20-1 few SASLATGEKLF
TRBJ1-2 TRBV6-2/TRBV6-3 NA ASSYSPAGPGDYGYT
TRBJ2-7 TRBV5-1 few ASSRLGDRAYEQY
TRBJ1-4 TRBV6-9 few ASWRGENEKLF
TRBJ2-3 TRBV5-1 NA ASSLVQVDTQY
TRBJ1-1 TRBV10-2 few ASTSGTEAF
TRBJ1-1 TRBV20-1 NA SASDRDPEAF
TRBJ2-5 TRBV6-1 many ASSEYGGETQY
TRBJ2-2 TRBV14 many ASSHVRGFTGELF
TRBJ2-3 TRBV12-3/TRBV12-4 NA ASSFSGGALTDTQY
TRBJ1-1 TRBV5-1 many ASSYGNLNTEAF
TRBJ2-4 TRBV20-1 few SARGTVRGAGTGNIQY